The next 8 T cell receptor beta chains were all read from a single sample in a study of blood T cell repertoires in COVID-19. Only in-frame clones appear in the TCRdb table, and some are missing; sequencing was by immunoSEQ multiplex PCR. Of about 140,000 clones in the sample, 80% to 90% were seen once. Sequences were obtained from PBMCs or T cells enriched from blood (not recorded which). These receptors were taken from a woman aged 50 to 60 with acute COVID-19.

The chain uses TRBV5-1 and TRBJ2-5; TRBD2 is a possible D gene (5 bases). The germline V and J ends were trimmed by 0 bases and 0 bases, with 9 bases remaining between them. From germline, CDR1 is SGHRS and CDR2 YFSETQ. The CDR3 loop spans 15 amino acids. The CDR3 DNA is TGCGCCAGCAGCTTGGTCGGAGGAGACCAAGAGACCCAGTACTTC. Translating gives CASSLVGGDQETQYF.

The chain couples TRBV23-1 to TRBJ1-2; 8 nucleotides agree with TRBD1. TRBV23-1 is treated as an ORF (open reading frame) with a function not yet certain. The CDR3 covers 18 residues. V gave up 2 bases and J gave up 6 bases; unmatched junction bases: 17. The DNA for the CDR3 is TGCGCCAGCAGTCAACCCTTACCTATCCGGACAGGGATTAATGGCTACACCTTC. Translation: CASSQPLPIRTGINGYTF.

This chain links TRBV7-8 with TRBJ2-7, with 9 positions matching TRBD2. Germline CDR1 reads SGHVS; CDR2 reads FQNEAQ. The CDR3 is made up of 14 amino acids. The J segment lost 1 base and the V segment lost 5 bases, leaving 3 bases of the junction unmatched. CDR3 region: CASSAGLASYEQYF. CDR3 in DNA: TGTGCCAGCAGCGCCGGACTAGCGTCCTACGAGCAGTACTTC.

The gene calls are TRBV11-3 and TRBJ2-7, with TRBD1 matching 7 bases. V shed 5 bases, J shed 0 bases, and the junction held 4 bases outside the gene matches. Germline loops: CDR1 SGHNT, CDR2 YENEEA. The CDR3 length is 14 residues. The CDR3 nucleotides read TGTGCCAGCAGCGAGAGACAGGGCTCCTACGAGCAGTACTTC. This encodes CASSERQGSYEQYF. The full variable domain, with the rest looked up from reference TRBV11-3 and TRBJ2-7, is EAGVVQSPRYKIIEKKQPVAFWCNPISGHNTLYWYLQNLGQGPELLIRYENEEAVDDSQLPKDRFSAERLKGVDSTLKIQPAELGDSAVYLCASSERQGSYEQYFGPGTRLTVT.

A single count supports this clone. The chain links TRBV7-9 to TRBJ2-7; D perhaps matches TRBD2 (7 bases). Germline V lookup: CDR1 SEHNR, CDR2 FQNEAQ (reference sequence). CDR3 length: 12 residues. The V end was cut by 4 bases, the J end by 6 bases, with 10 bases between. The CDR3 nucleotides are TGTGCCAGCAGCTGGGGGGGCAGCGAGCAGTACTTC. It encodes CASSWGGSEQYF.

The chain recombines TRBV7-9 with TRBJ2-7; D might be TRBD1 (5 bases). The CDR3 totals 13 residues. V lost 1 base to trimming and J lost 6 bases, with 10 bases between them. Looked up from germline, CDR1 is SEHNR and CDR2 is FQNEAQ (reference sequence). CDR3 amino acids: CASSLVDRGEQYF. CDR3 in DNA: TGTGCCAGCAGCTTAGTTGATAGGGGCGAGCAGTACTTC.

The chain combines TRBV27 with TRBJ2-3, with a weak D call TRBD1 (6 bases). The CDR3 extends over 16 amino acids. Per germline, CDR1 MNHEY and CDR2 SMNVEV (reference sequence). V gave up 8 bases and J gave up 2 bases, with 20 bases separating them. CDR3 DNA sequence: TGTGCCAGCCAATTTCTGGGGGCAGGACCCACAGATACGCAGTATTTT. This codes for CASQFLGAGPTDTQYF.

V gene TRBV18 combines with J gene TRBJ1-2; D not resolved. CDR3 length: 14 amino acids. Germline assignment: CDR1 KGHSH and CDR2 LQKENI. V was clipped by 6 bases and J by 2 bases, with 13 bases between them. The CDR3 sequence is CASSLLEGNYGYTF. Written as DNA, the CDR3 is TGTGCCAGCTCGCTACTCGAGGGCAACTATGGCTACACCTTC.